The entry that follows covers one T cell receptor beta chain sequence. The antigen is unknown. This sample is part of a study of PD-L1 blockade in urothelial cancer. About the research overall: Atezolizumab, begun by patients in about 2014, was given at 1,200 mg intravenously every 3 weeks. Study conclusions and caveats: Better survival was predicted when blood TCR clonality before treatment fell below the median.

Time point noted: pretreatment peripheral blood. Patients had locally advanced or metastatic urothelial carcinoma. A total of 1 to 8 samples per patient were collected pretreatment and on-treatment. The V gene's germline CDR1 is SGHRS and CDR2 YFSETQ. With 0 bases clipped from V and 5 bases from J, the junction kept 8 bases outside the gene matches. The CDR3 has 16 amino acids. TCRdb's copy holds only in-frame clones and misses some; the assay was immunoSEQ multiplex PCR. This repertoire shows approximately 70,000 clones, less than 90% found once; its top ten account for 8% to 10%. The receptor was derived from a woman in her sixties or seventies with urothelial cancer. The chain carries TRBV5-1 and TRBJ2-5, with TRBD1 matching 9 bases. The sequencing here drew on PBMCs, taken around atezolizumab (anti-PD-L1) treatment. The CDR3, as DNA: TGCGCCAGCAGCTTGGGCGGGACAGGGAGTTATGAGACCCAGTACTTC. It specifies CASSLGGTGSYETQYF.